This paragraph reports one T cell receptor (beta chain). Its cognate antigen has yet to be identified. No base qualities exist here, and no much larger clone lies one base off it. Following the manufacturer's recommendations, the immunoSEQ kit was used to generate TCR beta libraries from genomic DNA. To prepare the libraries, a first multiplex PCR with proprietary primers was run, followed by a second PCR that added unique barcodes, and a bead cleanup was done after each round. Each sample batch included a kit-provided positive control reaction and a negative control reaction. The final libraries underwent checking on an Agilent 4200 TapeStation D1000 ScreenTape, volumetric pooling, and quantification by qPCR. Sequencing was performed on an Illumina NextSeq500 with a MidOutput 150-cycle cartridge, and 156 Read1 and 15 Index1 cycles were run with kit custom primers. The pooled library was loaded at 0.8 to 1 pM, with a roughly 22% PhiX control spiked in. Regarding the original processing steps: The vendor-processed data were analyzed in R, and a clonotype was defined as all T cells that share the same CDR3 nucleotide sequence. For clone abundance analyses, frequencies were normalized to the 10,000 most abundant clones per sample. Public T cell clones, averaging fewer than five per sample, were removed before analysis. Tumor-enriched and baseline blood-enriched clonotypes were defined by at least a 32-fold difference in abundance between compartments. Clonotypes expanded or contracted between blood time points were identified with a beta-binomial differential abundance model. Tumor-blood repertoire similarity was measured with the Baroni-Urbani and Buser coefficient, and groups were compared using two-tailed Wilcoxon tests in R. What TCRdb holds here is the immuneACCESS table cut down to in-frame rearrangements. Part of the clones is not present; checked against another copy, under half of the missing clones reflect an unresolved V gene, and the others are unexplained. The V and J calls and clone size are taken from that table; D and trimming were inferred from the DNA. The sample has about 160,000 clones on record, around 89% of them singletons. Together, the top ten hold about 4.3% of the sample.

The sample's time point label, in plain terms: baseline pretreatment blood. Read against the paper, the sample's treatment or condition label means: 15 Gy SBRT to primary tumor, nephrectomy 4 weeks later. To follow tumor-enriched clonotypes, peripheral blood was collected serially from radiation-treated patients at baseline and again at 2 weeks and 4 weeks after SBRT. Renal cell carcinoma with clear cell pathology was present in all patients. The QIAamp DNA Blood Mini Kit (Qiagen) was used to prepare genomic DNA for TCR sequencing. The analyses included just those samples that passed every quality control check. This sample is drawn from a study of radiation and T cells in renal cell carcinoma (TCRdb year 2020). Regarding the study in general: Samples came from a clinical trial, in which primary renal cell carcinomas received 15 Gy stereotactic body radiation therapy followed by nephrectomy 4 weeks later. In the 40 to 55 samples combined, 4,016,671 unique CDR3 nucleotide sequences were found, encoding 2,658,974 unique CDR3 amino acid sequences. In total, approximately 54 samples, comprising 25 or so tumors and some 27 peripheral blood samples, were subjected to TCR beta sequencing. Study-wide findings and limitations: In blood, the top tumor clonotypes increased from baseline to 2 weeks after radiation and then shrank by 4 weeks, which suggests a temporary expansion of tumor-resident clones. Because the trial had a single-armed design, the trial could not examine how radiation dose or scheduling affected the TCR repertoire. Because pretreatment tumor biopsies were not available, the baseline intratumoral presence of clonotypes could not be determined. Changes in the blood repertoire were not tracked past 4 weeks after treatment.

The CDR3 covers 14 residues, taking in both the cysteine and the phenylalanine. Only the CDR3 DNA stays, 42 bases, in frame from base 1. The trim is 6 bases for V and 0 bases for J, with a gap of 9 bases between the germline ends. The germline V gene yields MGHDK for CDR1 and SYGVNS for CDR2. This clonotype was obtained from a woman aged 65 to 85 with renal cell carcinoma. This sample comprised blood, obtained from a patient whose treatment included radiotherapy and nephrectomy. The rearranged chain carries TRBV25-1 and TRBJ1-5; no D gene call is confident. The CDR3 corresponds to CASSSGYSNQPQHF. The bases read TGTGCCAGCAGCTCTGGATATAGCAATCAGCCCCAGCATTTT.